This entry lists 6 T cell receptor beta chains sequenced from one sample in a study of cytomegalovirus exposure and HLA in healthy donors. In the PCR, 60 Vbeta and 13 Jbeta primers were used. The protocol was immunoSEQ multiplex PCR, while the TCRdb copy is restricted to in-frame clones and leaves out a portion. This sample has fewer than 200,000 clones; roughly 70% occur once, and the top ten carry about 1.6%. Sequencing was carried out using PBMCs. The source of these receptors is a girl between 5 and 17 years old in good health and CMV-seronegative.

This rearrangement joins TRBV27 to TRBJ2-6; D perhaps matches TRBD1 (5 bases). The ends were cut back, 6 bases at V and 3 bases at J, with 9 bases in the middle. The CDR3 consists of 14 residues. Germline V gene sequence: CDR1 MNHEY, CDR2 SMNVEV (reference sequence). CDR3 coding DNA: TGTGCCAGCAGCCCAGGGTTTGGGGCCAACGTCCTGACTTTC. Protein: CASSPGFGANVLTF.

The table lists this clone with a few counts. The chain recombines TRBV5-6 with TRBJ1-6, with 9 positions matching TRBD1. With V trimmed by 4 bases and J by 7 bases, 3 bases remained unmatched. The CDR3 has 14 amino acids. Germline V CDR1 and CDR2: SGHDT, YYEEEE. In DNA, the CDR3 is TGTGCCAGCAGCCCGGACAGGGGCAATTCACCCCTCCACTTT. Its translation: CASSPDRGNSPLHF.

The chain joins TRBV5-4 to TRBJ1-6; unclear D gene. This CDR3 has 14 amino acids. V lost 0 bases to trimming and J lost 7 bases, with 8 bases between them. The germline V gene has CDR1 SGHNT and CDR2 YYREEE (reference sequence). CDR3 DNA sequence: TGTGCCAGCAGCTTGGGGGAGGGAAATTCACCCCTCCACTTT. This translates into CASSLGEGNSPLHF.

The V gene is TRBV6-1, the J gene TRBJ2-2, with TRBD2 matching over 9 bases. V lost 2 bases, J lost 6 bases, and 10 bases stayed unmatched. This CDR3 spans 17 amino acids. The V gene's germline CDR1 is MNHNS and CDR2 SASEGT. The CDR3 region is CASSESGLAGVSGELFF. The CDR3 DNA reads TGTGCCAGCAGTGAATCTGGTTTAGCGGGGGTCTCCGGGGAGCTGTTTTTT.

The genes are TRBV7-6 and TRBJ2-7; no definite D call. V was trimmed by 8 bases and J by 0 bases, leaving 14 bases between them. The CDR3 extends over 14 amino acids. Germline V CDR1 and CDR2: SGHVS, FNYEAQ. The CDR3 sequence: CASSVRQSSYEQYF. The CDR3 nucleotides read TGTGCCAGCTCGGTTCGACAAAGCTCCTACGAGCAGTACTTC.

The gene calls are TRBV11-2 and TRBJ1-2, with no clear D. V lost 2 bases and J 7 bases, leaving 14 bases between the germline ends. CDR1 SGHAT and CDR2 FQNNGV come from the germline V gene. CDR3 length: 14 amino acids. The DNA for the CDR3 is TGTGCCAGCAGCTTAAGGATCGGGGTGGGTGGCTACACCTTC. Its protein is CASSLRIGVGGYTF.